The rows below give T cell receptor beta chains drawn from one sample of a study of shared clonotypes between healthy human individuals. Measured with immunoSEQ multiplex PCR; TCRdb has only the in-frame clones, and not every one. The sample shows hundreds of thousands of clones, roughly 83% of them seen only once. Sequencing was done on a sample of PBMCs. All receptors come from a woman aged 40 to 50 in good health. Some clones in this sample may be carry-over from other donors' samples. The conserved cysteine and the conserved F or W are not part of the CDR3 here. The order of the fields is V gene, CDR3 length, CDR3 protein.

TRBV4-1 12 ASSRTGGTGELF
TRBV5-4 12 ASSLTGGKYEQY
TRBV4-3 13 ASSLQTAPQETQY
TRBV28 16 ASSLWGGTSGNPNEQF
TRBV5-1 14 ASSIGGGTPADTQY
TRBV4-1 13 ASSQGSFSRDTQY
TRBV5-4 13 ASSKQGYENTEAF
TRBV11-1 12 ASSSWLAGAVQF
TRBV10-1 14 ASSESILAGNNEQF
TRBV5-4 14 ASSLGSLSGQETQY
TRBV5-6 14 ASSLGSSGVGGELF
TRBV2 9 ASSPTYEQY
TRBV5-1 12 ASSLTGGLDEQY
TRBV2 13 ASSSGTSGIHEQF
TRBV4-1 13 ASSQVSSGSKRQF
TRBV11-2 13 ASSSVAWRPDTQY
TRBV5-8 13 ASSSRGQGGAGYT
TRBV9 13 ASSVRGERGETQY
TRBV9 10 ASSVGGETQY
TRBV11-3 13 ASSGGTGRTDTQY
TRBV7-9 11 ASSPGRSYEQY
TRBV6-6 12 ASSYGSQGYEQY
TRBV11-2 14 ASSLGTWGANQPQH
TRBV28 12 ASSPGGRTDTQY
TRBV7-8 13 ASSLEGAGREKLF
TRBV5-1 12 ASSLGDSSYEQY
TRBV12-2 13 ASRLVQAEPNEQF
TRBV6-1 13 ASSEYWRGNNEQF
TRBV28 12 ASSSGQGYYEQY
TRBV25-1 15 ASSEWGGIGFPGELF